Given below is one TCR beta chain in context. Its antigen remains unidentified. A multiplex PCR was run with 60 Vbeta primers and 13 Jbeta primers. TCRdb keeps only in-frame clones here, not all; method: immunoSEQ multiplex PCR. The repertoire shows approximately 180,000 clones; the top ten hold 6.5%. The data are from a study of cytomegalovirus exposure and HLA in healthy donors. The study's findings and limits: TCR beta sequences reportedly predicted the HLA-A and HLA-B alleles of most subjects accurately. There were some 150 TCR beta chains listed as cytomegalovirus-associated.

The V segment lost 3 bases and the J segment 4 bases; nucleotides outside the gene matches: 5. The CDR3 is 15 residues long. Germline assignment: CDR1 LNHDA and CDR2 SQIVND (reference sequence). This chain connects TRBV19 to TRBJ2-1; 8 bases map to TRBD2. The receptor's source is a man aged 25 to 45 in good health and CMV-seronegative. Sequenced material: PBMCs. DNA for the CDR3: TGTGCCAGTAGTATGGCTAGCGGGCCTTACAATGAGCAGTTCTTC. Translating gives CASSMASGPYNEQFF. The full variable domain, in which reference TRBV19 and TRBJ2-1 provide the parts outside the CDR3, is DGGITQSPKYLFRKEGQNVTLSCEQNLNHDAMYWYRQDPGQGLRLIYYSQIVNDFQKGDIAEGYSVSREKKESFPLTVTSAQKNPTAFYLCASSMASGPYNEQFFGPGTRLTVL.